The 2 T cell receptor beta chains listed next were all sequenced from one sample in a study of T cells in Graves' hyperthyroidism and ophthalmopathy. Amplification targeted TCR beta CDR3 regions from RNA transcripts. HTBI primers were the set used in a first-round RT-PCR of the TCR CDR3. From the multiplex PCR reads, TCRdb called clonotypes with MiXCR, one entry per CDR3 protein. The table shows fewer than 900,000 distinct CDR3 sequences, with around a sixth occurring only once. Source material: blood. All receptors derive from a woman aged 45 to 65 with Graves' hyperthyroidism that later progressed to Graves' ophthalmopathy.

This clonotype showed up many times. The chain recombines TRBV5-1 with TRBJ1-5; 9 nucleotides line up with TRBD1. The germline gives CDR1 SGHRS, CDR2 YFSETQ. The CDR3 covers 16 residues. The junction had 7 bases not matched to a gene; V was cut back by 0 bases and J by 6 bases. CDR3 nucleotide sequence: TGCGCCAGCAGCTTGGAGGCTACAGGGGGCAGTCAGCCCCAGCATTTT. This sequence encodes CASSLEATGGSQPQHF.

This clonotype occurred many times. The V and J genes are TRBV27 and TRBJ2-3; D is possibly TRBD2 (5 bases). The CDR3 totals 14 residues. Between the trimmed V and J ends, which lost 6 bases and 3 bases, there was a span of 13 bases. Germline V gene data show CDR1 as MNHEY and CDR2 as SMNVEV (reference sequence). In DNA, the CDR3 is TGTGCCAGCAGCAAGGACTGGGAGACAGATACGCAGTATTTT. Translated, it gives CASSKDWETDTQYF.